The sequence of this T cell receptor beta chain was determined in a study of shared clonotypes between healthy human individuals. Study in general: Donors had three CD4 naive, three CD4 memory, two CD8 naive and one CD8 memory plate apiece.

Points on this clone: No antigen is known for it.

General study results and limits: Tissue TCR repertoires likely differ from these blood-only repertoires.

On sorted subsets, replicate PCRs used 150 to 250 ng DNA, or 30,000 or so T cell genomes. The assay was immunoSEQ multiplex PCR, and TCRdb's table has in-frame clones only and misses some. This table holds 600,000 or so clones, 98% found once. V was shortened by 6 bases and J by 6 bases, with 21 bases between the two germline ends. This CDR3 is built from 16 residues. Germline CDR1 and CDR2: MNHEY and SMNVEV (reference sequence). Naive CD8 cells comprised CD45RO-negative, CCR7-positively selected cells, excluding terminally differentiated effector memory CD45RA+ cells. The chain recombines TRBV27 with TRBJ2-1; D might be TRBD1 or TRBD2, each matching 6 bases. This receptor was taken from a man in his thirties or forties in good health. The specimen sequenced was naive CD8+ T cells sorted from blood. CDR3 in amino acids: CASRMVPGATFNEQFF. CDR3 nucleotide sequence: TGTGCCAGCAGAATGGTCCCGGGGGCGACTTTCAATGAGCAGTTCTTC.